This TCR beta chain stems from a study of blood T cell repertoires in COVID-19. Germline values: CDR1 DFQATT, CDR2 SNEGSKA (reference sequence). The CDR3 spans 15 residues. The V end lost 3 bases, the J end lost 5 bases, and 19 bases lay between the germline ends. The repertoire was sequenced with immunoSEQ multiplex PCR; TCRdb's copy has only in-frame clones and lacks some. Here the sample spans 650,000 to 800,000 clones, 85% to 90% being singletons. This rearrangement joins TRBV20-1 to TRBJ1-1, with a possible D match to TRBD1 (6 bases). Specimen: peripheral blood. This TCR was sampled from a woman between 18 and 29 years old with acute or convalescent COVID-19. CDR3 sequence reads: CSASTIWQGITEAFF. For the CDR3, the DNA is TGCAGTGCTAGTACGATATGGCAGGGGATAACTGAAGCTTTCTTT.